This TCR beta chain is drawn from a study of PD-1 blockade in classical Hodgkin lymphoma. The CDR3 length is 15 residues. Germline V gene sequence: CDR1 MNHEY, CDR2 SMNVEV (reference sequence). The V and J ends lost 3 bases and 3 bases, in that order; junction bases with no gene match: 7. Exposure to brentuximab vedotin varied, and each patient had relapsed following autologous stem cell transplantation. TCRdb's copy holds only in-frame clones and misses some; the assay was immunoSEQ multiplex PCR. The sample shows approximately 98,000 clones, 89% of them seen only once. The sequence came from a human donor with classical Hodgkin lymphoma. The rearrangement links TRBV27 to TRBJ2-7; TRBD1 matches at 8 bases. This specimen consisted of peripheral blood mononuclear cells (PBMCs), obtained before the second cycle of nivolumab. The CDR3 nucleotides read TGTGCCAGCAGTTTTCAGGGGGCTGTTTTCTACGAGCAGTACTTC. It is translated as CASSFQGAVFYEQYF.